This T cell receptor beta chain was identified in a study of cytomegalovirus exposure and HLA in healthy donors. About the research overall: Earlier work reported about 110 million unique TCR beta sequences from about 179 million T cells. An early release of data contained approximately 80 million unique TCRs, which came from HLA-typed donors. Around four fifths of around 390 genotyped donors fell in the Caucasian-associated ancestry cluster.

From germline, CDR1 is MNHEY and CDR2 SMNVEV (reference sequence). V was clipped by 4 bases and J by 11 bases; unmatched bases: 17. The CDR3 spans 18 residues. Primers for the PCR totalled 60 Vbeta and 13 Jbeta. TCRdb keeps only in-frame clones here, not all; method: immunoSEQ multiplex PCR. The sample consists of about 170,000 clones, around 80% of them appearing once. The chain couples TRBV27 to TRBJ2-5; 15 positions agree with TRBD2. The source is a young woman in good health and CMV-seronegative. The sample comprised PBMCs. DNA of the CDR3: TGTGCCAGCAGTTCCGTCCCGGGACTAGCGGGAGGACTGTGGGAGCAGTACTTC. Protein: CASSSVPGLAGGLWEQYF.